A single sample is the source of the 27 T cell receptor beta chains below, sequenced in a study of blood T cell repertoires in COVID-19. TCRdb's copy holds only in-frame clones and misses some; the assay was immunoSEQ multiplex PCR. The table records 150,000 to 200,000 clones, around 88% of them present only once. The sequencing input was PBMCs or T cells enriched from blood (not recorded which). Source of these receptors: a woman younger than 45 who had recovered from COVID-19.

Only one count was recorded for this clone. V usage is TRBV5-1 and J usage is TRBJ2-3; D call uncertain. V was trimmed by 3 bases and J by 4 bases, leaving 18 bases between them. Germline lookup yields CDR1 SGHRS and CDR2 YFSETQ. The CDR3 totals 16 residues. The chain's CDR3 is CASSSSVGLPSDTQYF. CDR3 bases: TGCGCCAGCAGCTCGTCTGTGGGCTTGCCTTCAGATACGCAGTATTTT.

The rearrangement links TRBV19 to TRBJ2-1; 12 bases are a match to TRBD2. The CDR3 consists of 15 residues. J gave up 7 bases and V 4 bases, and 5 bases lay outside the gene matches. Germline V gene lookup returns CDR1 LNHDA and CDR2 SQIVND (reference sequence). The chain's CDR3 is CASSTTSGSGNEQFF. The CDR3 DNA is TGTGCCAGTAGTACGACTAGCGGGAGTGGGAATGAGCAGTTCTTC.

The rearrangement uses TRBV29-1 and TRBJ1-3; 8 nucleotides align to TRBD1. Germline V gene lookup returns CDR1 SQVTM and CDR2 ANQGSEA. The CDR3 is made up of 13 amino acids. Trimming at V came to 6 bases and at J to 2 bases, leaving 3 bases not matched to a gene. This CDR3 is CSVMDRAGNTIYF. CDR3 coding DNA: TGCAGCGTGATGGACAGGGCTGGAAACACCATATATTTT. Full variable domain (outside the CDR3, taken from reference TRBV29-1 and TRBJ1-3): SAVISQKPSRDICQRGTSLTIQCQVDSQVTMMFWYRQQPGQSLTLIATANQGSEATYESGFVIDKFPISRPNLTFSTLTVSNMSPEDSSIYLCSVMDRAGNTIYFGEGSWLTVV.

V and J are TRBV27 and TRBJ1-5; D perhaps matches TRBD1 (5 bases). The CDR3 loop spans 15 amino acids. V was pared by 2 bases and J by 4 bases, with 12 bases between. Germline V lookup: CDR1 MNHEY, CDR2 SMNVEV (reference sequence). The CDR3 bases are TGTGCCAGCAGTTTACTCGGGTCAGGGAATCAGCCCCAGCATTTT. This sequence encodes CASSLLGSGNQPQHF.

The chain carries TRBV18 and TRBJ2-2, with 7 nucleotides matching TRBD2. After removal of 0 bases from V and 0 bases from J, the junction contained 22 bases not matched to a gene. The CDR3 is 23 amino acids. CDR1 KGHSH and CDR2 LQKENI come from the germline V gene. CDR3 DNA: TGTGCCAGCTCACCACCAGTTCCCATCATAGCTGGCGGGAGTCCCTCGAACACCGGGGAGCTGTTTTTT. This gives the protein CASSPPVPIIAGGSPSNTGELFF.

The genes are TRBV19 and TRBJ2-1; 8 bases fit TRBD2. Trimming at V came to 6 bases and at J to 8 bases, leaving 12 bases not matched to a gene. The CDR3 is 15 residues long. Germline CDR1 reads LNHDA; CDR2 reads SQIVND (reference sequence). As DNA, the CDR3 is TGTGCCAGTAGAAATCGCGGGAGGTCTTCATATGAGCAGTTCTTC. Translation gives CASRNRGRSSYEQFF.

The genes are TRBV24-1 and TRBJ2-3; 8 bases map to TRBD1. Trimming took 3 bases from V and 3 from J; bases not matched to a gene: 10. The CDR3 covers 17 residues. Germline assignment: CDR1 KGHDR and CDR2 SFDVKD. For the CDR3, the DNA is TGTGCCACCAGTGATCGGACGCAGGGGGCACGTACAGATACGCAGTATTTT. Protein product: CATSDRTQGARTDTQYF.

V usage is TRBV15 and J usage is TRBJ2-3, with D tentatively TRBD2 (6 bases). Per the germline V gene, CDR1 is LNHNV and CDR2 is YYDKDF (reference sequence). The ends were cut back, 0 bases at V and 4 bases at J, with 17 bases in the middle. The CDR3 runs to 17 residues. The CDR3 DNA sequence: TGTGCCACCAGCAGAGAGCCGCGGGGCGGGACCCCAGATACGCAGTATTTT. It yields the protein CATSREPRGGTPDTQYF.

The chain links TRBV6-4 to TRBJ2-2, with 9 bases aligning to TRBD2. This CDR3 has 14 residues. V dropped 4 bases and J dropped 6; count of bases not matched to a gene: 3. The germline CDR1 and CDR2 sequences are MRHNA and SNTAGT. The CDR3 loop is CASSGAGGSGELFF. The CDR3 DNA reads as TGTGCCAGCAGTGGAGCGGGAGGTTCCGGGGAGCTGTTTTTT.

V and J are TRBV28 and TRBJ2-7, with D maybe TRBD1 (5 bases). Trimming took off 3 bases at V and 3 bases at J, with 9 bases between the two ends. Germline CDR1 and CDR2: MDHEN and SYDVKM. The CDR3 runs to 13 residues. The CDR3 DNA sequence: TGTGCCAGCAGTTTCCTGGACAACTACGAGCAGTACTTC. This translates into CASSFLDNYEQYF.

This clone was seen once. The V and J genes are TRBV30 and TRBJ1-1; no clear D gene. V was pared by 3 bases and J by 5 bases, with 13 bases between. The CDR3 sequence is 13 residues long. The germline V gene has CDR1 GTSNPN and CDR2 SVGIG (reference sequence). CDR3 in amino acids: CAWRVPSGTEAFF. Written as DNA, the CDR3 is TGTGCCTGGAGAGTCCCTTCGGGGACTGAAGCTTTCTTT.

The genes are TRBV12-3 or TRBV12-4 and TRBJ2-1; TRBD2 is a possible D gene (5 bases). Trimming took off 4 bases at V and 8 bases at J, with 9 bases between the two ends. The CDR3 runs to 12 residues. CDR3 sequence reads: CASSSTGDEQFF. The CDR3 region has the DNA TGTGCCAGCAGTTCGACCGGGGATGAGCAGTTCTTC.

The chain couples TRBV28 to TRBJ2-7; 9 bases align to TRBD2. The length of the CDR3 is 18 residues. J gave up 2 bases and V 7 bases, and 18 bases lay outside the gene matches. Germline V gene lookup returns CDR1 MDHEN and CDR2 SYDVKM. The CDR3 spells CASTSQAAGGPFAYEQYF. The CDR3 DNA is TGTGCCAGCACGTCGCAAGCGGCGGGAGGGCCCTTCGCCTACGAGCAGTACTTC.

This chain connects TRBV9 to TRBJ2-2, with D hard to call. Germline assignment: CDR1 SGDLS and CDR2 YYNGEE. The length of the CDR3 is 15 residues. The V end lost 2 bases, the J end lost 3 bases, and 11 bases lay between the germline ends. The CDR3 DNA reads TGTGCCAGCAGCGTTGGCCTTAGCCACACCGGGGAGCTGTTTTTT. It encodes CASSVGLSHTGELFF.

The CDR3 spells CASSEDGYNSPLHF. Written as DNA, the CDR3 is TGTGCCAGCAGTGAAGACGGGTATAATTCACCCCTCCACTTT. J is TRBJ1-6 and V is TRBV6-1; unclear D gene. The germline CDR1 and CDR2 sequences are MNHNS and SASEGT. The CDR3 has 14 amino acids. Trimming removed 1 base at V and 4 bases at J, with 5 bases between.

The chain carries TRBV15 and TRBJ2-7; possibly TRBD1 for D (6 bases). This CDR3 has 17 amino acids. Trimming removed 0 bases from V and 0 bases from J, with 15 bases in between. Germline V CDR1 and CDR2: LNHNV, YYDKDF (reference sequence). The chain's CDR3 is CATSRDPTGSLSYEQYF. The CDR3, as DNA: TGTGCCACCAGCAGAGATCCGACAGGCTCCCTCTCCTACGAGCAGTACTTC. Supplemented by reference TRBV15 and TRBJ2-7, the full variable domain reads DAMVIQNPRYQVTQFGKPVTLSCSQTLNHNVMYWYQQKSSQAPKLLFHYYDKDFNNEADTPDNFQSRRPNTSFCFLDIRSPGLGDTAMYLCATSRDPTGSLSYEQYFGPGTRLTVT.

This chain uses TRBV14 with TRBJ2-7; no clear D. Germline assignment: CDR1 SGHDN and CDR2 FVKESK. V was cut by 0 bases and J by 2 bases, with 11 bases left in between. The CDR3 covers 15 residues. The DNA for the CDR3 is TGTGCCAGCAGCCAAGACTCGAGTCCCGCCTACGAGCAGTACTTC. Encoded protein: CASSQDSSPAYEQYF.

CDR3: CASSLRLAGVLYF. The CDR3 region has the DNA TGTGCCAGCAGCCTGCGACTAGCGGGAGTACTGTATTTT. The chain recombines TRBV14 with TRBJ2-3; 12 positions agree with TRBD2. The CDR3 sequence is 13 residues long. Per the germline V gene, CDR1 is SGHDN and CDR2 is FVKESK. After removal of 4 bases from V and 14 bases from J, the junction contained 7 bases not matched to a gene.

This chain uses TRBV19 with TRBJ2-7, with D possibly matching TRBD1 (6 bases). V lost 4 bases to trimming and J lost 5 bases, with 15 bases between them. The CDR3 sequence is 14 residues long. Germline V gene lookup returns CDR1 LNHDA and CDR2 SQIVND (reference sequence). CDR3 sequence (DNA): TGTGCCAGTAGTACTACAGGGAACCCTAACGAGCAGTACTTC. Translated, it gives CASSTTGNPNEQYF.

The rearrangement joins TRBV27 to TRBJ1-5, with D perhaps matching TRBD1 (5 bases). Germline V lookup: CDR1 MNHEY, CDR2 SMNVEV (reference sequence). V was cut by 6 bases and J by 9 bases, with 18 bases left in between. The CDR3 runs to 14 residues. DNA for the CDR3: TGTGCCAGCAGCCCCGGGCAGGGAGGGTCGCCCCAGCATTTT. It yields the protein CASSPGQGGSPQHF.

The rearrangement links TRBV7-8 to TRBJ2-7; no firm D call. The V end was cut by 5 bases, the J end by 5 bases, with 10 bases between. This CDR3 comprises 12 residues. The germline V gene encodes CDR1 SGHVS and CDR2 FQNEAQ. CDR3 loop: CASSRDSHEQYF. CDR3 sequence (DNA): TGTGCCAGCAGCCGTGACTCTCACGAGCAGTACTTC.

The rearrangement links TRBV2 to TRBJ1-1; perhaps TRBD1 as D (5 bases). Germline CDR1 is SNHLY and CDR2 is FYNNEI. Trimming removed 2 bases from V and 3 bases from J, with 13 bases in between. CDR3 length equals 15 residues. The DNA for the CDR3 is TGTGCCAGCAGTGAAAATCCGGGGGGATACACTGAAGCTTTCTTT. Its protein product is CASSENPGGYTEAFF.

The rearrangement joins TRBV7-2 to TRBJ1-2, with a tentative D call TRBD1 (5 bases). V was clipped by 1 base and J by 3 bases, with 12 bases between them. The CDR3 loop spans 15 amino acids. In germline, CDR1 is SGHTA, CDR2 FQGNSA. The CDR3 region is CASSLGGRLDYGYTF. CDR3 nucleotides: TGTGCCAGCAGCTTAGGGGGCAGGCTCGACTATGGCTACACCTTC. Variable domain in full (rest from reference TRBV7-2 and TRBJ1-2): GAGVSQSPSNKVTEKGKDVELRCDPISGHTALYWYRQSLGQGLEFLIYFQGNSAPDKSGLPSDRFSAERTGGSVSTLTIQRTQQEDSAVYLCASSLGGRLDYGYTFGSGTRLTVV.

Concerning this clone itself: A read error may produce the germline difference seen at one junction end. V is TRBV12-3 or TRBV12-4 and J is TRBJ1-4, with 7 positions matching TRBD1. This CDR3 comprises 13 residues. This chain's CDR3 is CTSSTGAEEKLFF. In nucleotides, the CDR3 is TGTACCAGCAGCACAGGGGCAGAGGAAAAACTGTTTTTT.

This clone was seen just once. CDR3 protein: CASSVPKGTSGGEQFF. The CDR3 nucleotides read TGTGCCAGCAGTGTGCCTAAGGGGACTAGCGGCGGTGAGCAGTTCTTC. This chain joins TRBV25-1 and TRBJ2-1; 11 nucleotides line up with TRBD2. J was trimmed by 9 bases and V by 4 bases; bases with no gene match: 11. The CDR3 runs to 16 residues. The germline CDR1 and CDR2 sequences are MGHDK and SYGVNS.

This chain uses TRBV19 with TRBJ1-6; possibly TRBD1 for D (6 bases). The CDR3 totals 15 residues. The V and J ends lost 3 bases and 6 bases respectively, with 12 bases between them. CDR1 is LNHDA and CDR2 is SQIVND in the germline V gene (reference sequence). The DNA for the CDR3 is TGTGCCAGTAGTATTGGAGGACAGTCTAATTCACCCCTCCACTTT. This encodes CASSIGGQSNSPLHF.

The CDR3 region is CATSDFRAGGGETQYF. The CDR3 DNA reads as TGTGCCACCAGTGATTTTCGGGCGGGAGGGGGAGAGACCCAGTACTTC. The V gene is TRBV24-1, the J gene TRBJ2-5; 9 bases agree with TRBD2. The CDR3 loop spans 16 amino acids. Germline V lookup: CDR1 KGHDR, CDR2 SFDVKD. V dropped 1 base and J dropped 4; count of bases not matched to a gene: 6.